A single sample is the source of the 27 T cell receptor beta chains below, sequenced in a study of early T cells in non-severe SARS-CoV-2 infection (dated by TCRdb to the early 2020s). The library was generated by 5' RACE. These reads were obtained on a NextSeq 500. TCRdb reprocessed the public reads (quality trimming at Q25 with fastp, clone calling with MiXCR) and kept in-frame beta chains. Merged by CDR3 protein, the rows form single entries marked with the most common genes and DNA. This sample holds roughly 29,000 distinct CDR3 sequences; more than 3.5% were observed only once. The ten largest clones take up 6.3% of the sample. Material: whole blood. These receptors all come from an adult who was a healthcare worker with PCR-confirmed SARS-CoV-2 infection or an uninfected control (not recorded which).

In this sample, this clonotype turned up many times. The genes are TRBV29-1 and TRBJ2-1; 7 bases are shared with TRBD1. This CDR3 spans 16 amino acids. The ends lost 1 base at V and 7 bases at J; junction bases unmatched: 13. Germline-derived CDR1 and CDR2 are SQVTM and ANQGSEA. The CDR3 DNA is TGCAGCGTTGAAGGATCAGAGGGGGCGCAGGGAAATGAGCAGTTCTTC. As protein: CSVEGSEGAQGNEQFF.

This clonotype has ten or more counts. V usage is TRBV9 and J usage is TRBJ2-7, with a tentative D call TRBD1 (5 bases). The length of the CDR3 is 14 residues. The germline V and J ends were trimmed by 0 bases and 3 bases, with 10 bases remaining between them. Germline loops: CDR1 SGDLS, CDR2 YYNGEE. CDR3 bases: TGTGCCAGCAGCGTAGTCGACAGAGACTACGAGCAGTACTTC. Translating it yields CASSVVDRDYEQYF.

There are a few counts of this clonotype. CDR3 nucleotide sequence: TGTGCCACCAGTGTGCGCACTTACAATGAGCAGTTCTTC. Its protein product is CATSVRTYNEQFF. The chain uses TRBV24-1 and TRBJ2-1, with no clear D. V was cut by 5 bases and J by 4 bases, with 8 bases left in between. The CDR3 is 13 amino acids. Germline V CDR1 and CDR2: KGHDR, SFDVKD.

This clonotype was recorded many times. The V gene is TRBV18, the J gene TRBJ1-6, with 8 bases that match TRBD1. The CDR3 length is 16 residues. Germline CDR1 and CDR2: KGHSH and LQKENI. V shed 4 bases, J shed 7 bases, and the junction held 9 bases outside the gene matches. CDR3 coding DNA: TGTGCCAGCTCACTCCAGGACAGGGCGGGCAATTCACCCCTCCACTTT. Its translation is CASSLQDRAGNSPLHF.

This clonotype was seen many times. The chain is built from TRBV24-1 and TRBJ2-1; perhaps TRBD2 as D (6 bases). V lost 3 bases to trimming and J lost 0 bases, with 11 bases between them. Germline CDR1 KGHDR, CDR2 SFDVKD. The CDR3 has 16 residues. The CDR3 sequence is CATSDPTAGSYNEQFF. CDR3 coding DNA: TGTGCCACCAGTGATCCCACAGCGGGCTCCTACAATGAGCAGTTCTTC.

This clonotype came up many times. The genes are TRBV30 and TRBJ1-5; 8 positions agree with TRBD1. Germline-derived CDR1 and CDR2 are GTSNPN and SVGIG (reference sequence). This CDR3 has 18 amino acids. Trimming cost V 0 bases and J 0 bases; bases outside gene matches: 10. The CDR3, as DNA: TGTGCCTGGAGTGTACAGGGGGTTCCCTCTTATAGCAATCAGCCCCAGCATTTT. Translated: CAWSVQGVPSYSNQPQHF. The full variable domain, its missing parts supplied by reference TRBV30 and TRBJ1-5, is SQTIHQWPATLVQPVGSPLSLECTVEGTSNPNLYWYRQAAGRGLQLLFYSVGIGQISSEVPQNLSASRPQDRQFILSSKKLLLSDSGFYLCAWSVQGVPSYSNQPQHFGDGTRLSIL.

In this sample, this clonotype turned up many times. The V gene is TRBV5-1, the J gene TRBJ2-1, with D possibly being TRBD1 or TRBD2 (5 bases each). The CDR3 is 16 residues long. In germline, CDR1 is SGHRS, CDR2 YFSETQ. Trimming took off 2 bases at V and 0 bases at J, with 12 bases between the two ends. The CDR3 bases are TGCGCCAGCAGCTTTGACGGGACGCCCTCCTACAATGAGCAGTTCTTC. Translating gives CASSFDGTPSYNEQFF.

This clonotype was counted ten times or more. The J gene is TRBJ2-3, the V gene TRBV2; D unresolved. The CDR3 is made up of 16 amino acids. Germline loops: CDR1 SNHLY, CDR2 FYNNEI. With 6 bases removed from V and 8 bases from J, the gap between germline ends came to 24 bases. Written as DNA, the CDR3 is TGTGCCAGCAGGGGTCGGGCTTCGCAGCTCCTTGGTACGCAGTATTTT. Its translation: CASRGRASQLLGTQYF.

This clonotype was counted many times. The CDR3 protein is CASRGLAGSTDTQYF. The CDR3 DNA is TGTGCCAGCAGGGGACTAGCGGGAAGCACAGATACGCAGTATTTT. The gene calls are TRBV7-8 and TRBJ2-3; 13 bases line up with TRBD2. CDR1 and CDR2 from the germline V gene are SGHVS and FQNEAQ. V shed 6 bases, J shed 0 bases, and the junction held 0 bases outside the gene matches. The CDR3 has 15 amino acids. The full variable domain, with the rest looked up from reference TRBV7-8 and TRBJ2-3, is GAGVSQSPRYKVAKRGQDVALRCDPISGHVSLFWYQQALGQGPEFLTYFQNEAQLDKSGLPSDRFFAERPEGSVSTLKIQRTQQEDSAVYLCASRGLAGSTDTQYFGPGTRLTVL.

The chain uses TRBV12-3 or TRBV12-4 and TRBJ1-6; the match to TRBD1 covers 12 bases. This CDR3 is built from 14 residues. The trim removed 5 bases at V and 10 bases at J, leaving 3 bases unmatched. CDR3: CASSRDRGLSPLHF. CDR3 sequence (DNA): TGTGCCAGCAGTCGGGACAGGGGGCTGTCACCCCTCCACTTT.

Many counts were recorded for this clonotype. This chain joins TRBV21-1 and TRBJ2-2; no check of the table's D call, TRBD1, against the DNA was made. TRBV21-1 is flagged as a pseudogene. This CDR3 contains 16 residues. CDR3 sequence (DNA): TGTGCCAGCAGCAATCGTGGTAAAAGGGGCACCGGGGAGCTGTTTTTT. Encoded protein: CASSNRGKRGTGELFF.

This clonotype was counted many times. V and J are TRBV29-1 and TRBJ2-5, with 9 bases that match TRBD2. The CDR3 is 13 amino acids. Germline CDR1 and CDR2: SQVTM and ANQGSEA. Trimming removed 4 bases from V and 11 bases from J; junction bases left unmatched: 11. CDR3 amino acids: CSVGGLADRAQYF. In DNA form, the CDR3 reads TGCAGCGTTGGGGGACTAGCTGACCGGGCTCAGTACTTC. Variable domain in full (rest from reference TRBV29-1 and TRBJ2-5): SAVISQKPSRDICQRGTSLTIQCQVDSQVTMMFWYRQQPGQSLTLIATANQGSEATYESGFVIDKFPISRPNLTFSTLTVSNMSPEDSSIYLCSVGGLADRAQYFGPGTRLLVL.

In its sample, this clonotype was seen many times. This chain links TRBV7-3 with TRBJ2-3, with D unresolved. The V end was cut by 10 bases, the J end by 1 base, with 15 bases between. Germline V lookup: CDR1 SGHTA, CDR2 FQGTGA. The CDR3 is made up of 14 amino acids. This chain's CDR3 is CATEPSTGTDTQYF. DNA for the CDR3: TGTGCCACCGAGCCCAGCACCGGCACAGATACGCAGTATTTT. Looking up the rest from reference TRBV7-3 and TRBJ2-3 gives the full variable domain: GAGVSQTPSNKVTEKGKYVELRCDPISGHTALYWYRQSLGQGPEFLIYFQGTGAADDSGLPNDRFFAVRPEGSVSTLKIQRTERGDSAVYLCATEPSTGTDTQYFGPGTRLTVL.

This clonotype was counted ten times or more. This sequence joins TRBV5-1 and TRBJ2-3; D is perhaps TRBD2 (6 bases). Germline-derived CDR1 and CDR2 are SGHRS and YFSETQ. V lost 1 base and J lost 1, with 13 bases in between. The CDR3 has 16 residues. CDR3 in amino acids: CASSLSGGGGTDTQYF. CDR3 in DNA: TGCGCCAGCAGCTTGTCGGGCGGCGGGGGCACAGATACGCAGTATTTT.

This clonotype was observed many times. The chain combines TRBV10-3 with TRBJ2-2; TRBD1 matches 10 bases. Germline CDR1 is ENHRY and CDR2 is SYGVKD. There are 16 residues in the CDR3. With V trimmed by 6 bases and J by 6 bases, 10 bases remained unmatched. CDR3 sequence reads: CAISPSGTGEAGELFF. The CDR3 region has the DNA TGTGCCATCAGCCCCTCCGGGACAGGGGAGGCCGGGGAGCTGTTTTTT.

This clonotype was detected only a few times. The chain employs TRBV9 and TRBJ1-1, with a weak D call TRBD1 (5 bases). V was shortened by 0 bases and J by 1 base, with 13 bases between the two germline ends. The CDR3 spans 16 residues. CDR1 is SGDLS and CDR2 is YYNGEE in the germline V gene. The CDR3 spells CASSVGPRTPNTEAFF. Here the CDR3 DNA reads TGTGCCAGCAGCGTAGGTCCGAGGACACCGAACACTGAAGCTTTCTTT.

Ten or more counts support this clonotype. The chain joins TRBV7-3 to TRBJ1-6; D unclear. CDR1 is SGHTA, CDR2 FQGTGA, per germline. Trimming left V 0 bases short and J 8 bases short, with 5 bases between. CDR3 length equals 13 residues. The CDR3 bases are TGTGCCAGCAGCTTAACGAGGGATTCACCCCTCCACTTT. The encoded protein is CASSLTRDSPLHF.

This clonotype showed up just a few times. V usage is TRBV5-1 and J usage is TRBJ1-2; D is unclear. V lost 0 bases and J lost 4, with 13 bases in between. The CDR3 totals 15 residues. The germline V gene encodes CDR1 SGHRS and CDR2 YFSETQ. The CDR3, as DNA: TGCGCCAGCAGCTTGGAGGGTTATCGGACCTATGGCTACACCTTC. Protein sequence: CASSLEGYRTYGYTF.

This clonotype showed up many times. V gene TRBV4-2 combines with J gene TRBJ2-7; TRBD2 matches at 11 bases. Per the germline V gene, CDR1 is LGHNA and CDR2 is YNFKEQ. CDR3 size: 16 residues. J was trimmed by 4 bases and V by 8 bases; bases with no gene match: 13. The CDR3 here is CASGPGIAGGPYEQYF. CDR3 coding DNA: TGTGCCAGCGGACCTGGAATAGCGGGAGGGCCGTACGAGCAGTACTTC.

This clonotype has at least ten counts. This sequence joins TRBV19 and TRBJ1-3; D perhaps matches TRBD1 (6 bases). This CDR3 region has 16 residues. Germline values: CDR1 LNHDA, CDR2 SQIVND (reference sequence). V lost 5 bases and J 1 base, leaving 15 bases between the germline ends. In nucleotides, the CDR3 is TGTGCCAGTAGTCCCTGGACAGTCCGGTCTGGAAACACCATATATTTT. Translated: CASSPWTVRSGNTIYF.

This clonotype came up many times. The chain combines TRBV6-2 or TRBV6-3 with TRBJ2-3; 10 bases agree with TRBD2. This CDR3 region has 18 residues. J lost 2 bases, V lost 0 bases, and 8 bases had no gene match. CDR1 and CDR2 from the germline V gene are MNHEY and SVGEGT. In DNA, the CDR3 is TGTGCCAGCAGTTACTCGTTATTAGCGGGGGGAGACACAGATACGCAGTATTTT. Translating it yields CASSYSLLAGGDTDTQYF.

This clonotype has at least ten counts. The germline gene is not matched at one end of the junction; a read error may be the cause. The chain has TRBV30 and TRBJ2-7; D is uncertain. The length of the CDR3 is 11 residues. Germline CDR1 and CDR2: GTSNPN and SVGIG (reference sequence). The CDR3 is CAWAQSGPSNF. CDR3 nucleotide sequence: TGTGCCTGGGCACAAAGTGGACCGAGTAACTTC.

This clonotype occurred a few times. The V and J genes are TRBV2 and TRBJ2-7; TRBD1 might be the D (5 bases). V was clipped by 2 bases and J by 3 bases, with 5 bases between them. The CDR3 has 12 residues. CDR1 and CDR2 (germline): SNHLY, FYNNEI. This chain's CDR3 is CASSERGYEQYF. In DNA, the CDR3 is TGTGCCAGCAGTGAAAGGGGCTACGAGCAGTACTTC.

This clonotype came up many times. In nucleotides, the CDR3 is TGCAGTGCTACGGGACAGTTCCACGAGCAGTACTTC. It codes for CSATGQFHEQYF. The chain employs TRBV20-1 and TRBJ2-7; TRBD1 matches 7 bases. Germline CDR1 DFQATT, CDR2 SNEGSKA (reference sequence). This CDR3 comprises 12 residues. J lost 5 bases, V lost 4 bases, and 5 bases had no gene match.

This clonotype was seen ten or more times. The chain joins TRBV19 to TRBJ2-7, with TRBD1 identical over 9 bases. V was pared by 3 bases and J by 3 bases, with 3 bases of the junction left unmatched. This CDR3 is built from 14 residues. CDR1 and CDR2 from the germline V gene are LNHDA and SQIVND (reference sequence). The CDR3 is CASSIRDRDYEQYF. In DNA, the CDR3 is TGTGCCAGTAGTATCCGGGACAGGGACTACGAGCAGTACTTC. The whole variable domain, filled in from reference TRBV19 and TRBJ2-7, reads DGGITQSPKYLFRKEGQNVTLSCEQNLNHDAMYWYRQDPGQGLRLIYYSQIVNDFQKGDIAEGYSVSREKKESFPLTVTSAQKNPTAFYLCASSIRDRDYEQYFGPGTRLTVT.

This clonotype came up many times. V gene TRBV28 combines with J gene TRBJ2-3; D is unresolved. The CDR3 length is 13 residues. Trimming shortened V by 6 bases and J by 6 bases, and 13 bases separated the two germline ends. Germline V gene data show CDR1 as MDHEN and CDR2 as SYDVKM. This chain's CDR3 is CASSPRRVDTQYF. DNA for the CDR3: TGTGCCAGCAGCCCACGTCGCGTGGATACGCAGTATTTT.

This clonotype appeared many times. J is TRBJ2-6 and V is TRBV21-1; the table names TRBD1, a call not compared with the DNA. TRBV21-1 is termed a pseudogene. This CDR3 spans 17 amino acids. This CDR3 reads CARNIGTVLSGANVLTF. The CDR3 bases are TGTGCCAGAAACATTGGGACGGTCCTCTCTGGGGCCAACGTCCTGACTTTC.